This TCR beta chain came from a study of cytomegalovirus exposure and HLA in healthy donors. Study observations and caveats: Rarity held for most TCR sequences, but there were some public TCRs that occurred in many donors.

The PCR had 60 Vbeta and 13 Jbeta primers. The assay was immunoSEQ multiplex PCR, and TCRdb's table has in-frame clones only and misses some. The sample includes 120,000 to 150,000 clones, around 75% seen only once; the top ten take less than 3.5%. CDR1 is SGDLS, CDR2 YYNGEE, per germline. J lost 8 bases, V lost 0 bases, and 16 bases had no gene match. The CDR3 sequence is 18 residues long. Regarding this clone: Its antigen remains unidentified.

The receptor was isolated from a woman in her twenties or thirties in good health and CMV-seronegative. Sample: PBMCs. The chain joins TRBV9 to TRBJ2-1, with 8 bases fitting TRBD2. CDR3 sequence: CASSVDGKASGRPHEQFF. DNA for the CDR3: TGTGCCAGCAGCGTAGATGGAAAGGCTAGCGGGCGCCCCCATGAGCAGTTCTTC.